This T cell receptor beta chain was identified in a study of blood T cell repertoires in COVID-19. Overall study context: T cells, B-cell-depleted T cells, or PBMCs provided the cDNA or gDNA that served as material.

Assay used: immunoSEQ multiplex PCR; TCRdb lists only in-frame clones, some missing. This sample has some 340,000 clones, with approximately 91% found just once. Trimming pared 1 base from V and 5 bases from J, leaving 14 bases between. This CDR3 is 15 amino acids long. Germline lookup yields CDR1 LNHNV and CDR2 YYDKDF (reference sequence). Participants had their cohort set by participant-reported clinical history. The source is a woman aged 25 to 39 who had been exposed to COVID-19. The V call is TRBV15, the J call TRBJ1-2, with D tentatively TRBD1 (5 bases). The sample was PBMCs or T cells enriched from blood (not recorded which). CDR3: CATSRGTQGAYGYTF. In nucleotides, the CDR3 is TGTGCCACCAGCAGAGGAACTCAAGGGGCATATGGCTACACCTTC. Supplemented by reference TRBV15 and TRBJ1-2, the full variable domain reads DAMVIQNPRYQVTQFGKPVTLSCSQTLNHNVMYWYQQKSSQAPKLLFHYYDKDFNNEADTPDNFQSRRPNTSFCFLDIRSPGLGDTAMYLCATSRGTQGAYGYTFGSGTRLTVV.